Listed below are T cell receptor beta chains from one sample, sequenced in a study of control samples from healthy donors and cancer patients. Assay used: immunoSEQ multiplex PCR; TCRdb lists only in-frame clones, some missing. The sample has 90,000 to 150,000 clones; approximately 91% are singletons. Sequenced input: blood. These receptors all come from a woman aged 18-30 years in good health. The CDR3 runs from the conserved cysteine through the conserved F or W. The D gene is left open where the match is weak. The size field is filled for only some rows; it gives once, few, many or a size class.

>NA|NA|TRBJ2-2|TRBV7-8
CASSFTGSGELFF
TGTGCCAGCAGCTTTACGGGAAGCGGGGAGCTGTTTTTT
>NA|once|TRBJ2-1|TRBV27
CASSLKVAAAYNEQFF
TGTGCCAGCAGTTTAAAGGTAGCGGCGGCCTACAATGAGCAGTTCTTC
>NA|once|TRBJ1-5|TRBV9
CASSLSGGSNQPQHF
TGTGCCAGCAGCCTTAGTGGGGGTTCCAATCAGCCCCAGCATTTT
>NA|NA|TRBJ2-5|TRBV28
CASSLSDSPNALQETQYF
TGTGCCAGCAGTTTAAGCGACAGCCCAAATGCCCTCCAAGAGACCCAGTACTTC
>TRBD2|NA|TRBJ2-7|TRBV4-3
CASSQGLAGGYEQYF
TGCGCCAGCAGCCAAGGACTAGCGGGAGGCTACGAGCAGTACTTC
>NA|NA|TRBJ1-1|TRBV13
CASSFTGFATMNTEAFF
TGTGCCAGCAGCTTTACAGGGTTCGCAACCATGAACACTGAAGCTTTCTTT
>TRBD1|NA|TRBJ1-5|TRBV6-4
CASSETGGAGNQPQHF
TGTGCCAGCAGTGAGACAGGGGGCGCGGGCAATCAGCCCCAGCATTTT
>TRBD1|NA|TRBJ1-1|TRBV7-9
CASSPQGQKNTEAFF
TGTGCCAGCAGCCCCCAGGGACAGAAGAACACTGAAGCTTTCTTT
>TRBD2|NA|TRBJ2-7|TRBV13
CASSFGGFSSYEQYF
TGTGCCAGCAGCTTCGGGGGGTTTAGCTCCTACGAGCAGTACTTC
>NA|NA|TRBJ1-1|TRBV30
CAWSVGGANTEAFF
TGTGCCTGGAGTGTCGGGGGCGCGAACACTGAAGCTTTCTTT
>TRBD2|NA|TRBJ2-5|TRBV7-3
CASSIPRTSGRVGVGETQYF
TGTGCCAGCAGCATACCTCGGACTAGCGGGAGGGTTGGAGTGGGAGAGACCCAGTACTTC
>TRBD2|NA|TRBJ2-3|TRBV28
CASSSTSGGARSQYF
TGTGCCAGCAGTTCGACTAGCGGGGGGGCTAGGTCGCAGTATTTT
>NA|NA|TRBJ1-1|TRBV30
CAWSVGGWGTEAFF
TGTGCCTGGAGTGTAGGGGGTTGGGGCACTGAAGCTTTCTTT
>TRBD1|NA|TRBJ1-1|TRBV5-6
CASSRFTGGGMNTEAFF
TGTGCCAGCAGCCGATTCACAGGGGGTGGGATGAACACTGAAGCTTTCTTT
>TRBD2|once|TRBJ2-5|TRBV15
CATSRRELAGKETQYF
TGTGCCACCAGCAGGAGGGAACTAGCGGGTAAAGAGACCCAGTACTTC
>TRBD1|NA|TRBJ2-7|TRBV2
CASIVSTGKYYEQYF
TGTGCCAGCATTGTATCGACAGGGAAATACTACGAGCAGTACTTC
>NA|NA|TRBJ1-1|TRBV10-3
CAISGGQNTEAFF
TGTGCCATCAGTGGTGGTCAGAACACTGAAGCTTTCTTT
>NA|NA|TRBJ1-5|TRBV12-3/TRBV12-4
CASSFGNQPQHF
TGTGCCAGCAGTTTTGGCAATCAGCCCCAGCATTTT
>TRBD1|NA|TRBJ2-7|TRBV28
CASSLRQGIDEQYF
TGTGCCAGCAGTTTGCGACAGGGTATCGACGAGCAGTACTTC
>NA|NA|TRBJ1-2|TRBV28
CASSLVARAHGYTF
TGTGCCAGCAGTTTAGTGGCCAGGGCCCATGGCTACACCTTC
>NA|NA|TRBJ2-4|TRBV6-2/TRBV6-3
CASSPRAASKNIQYF
TGTGCCAGCAGCCCCAGGGCGGCGTCCAAAAACATTCAGTACTTC
>NA|NA|TRBJ2-5|TRBV18
CASSPQGGETQYF
TGTGCCAGCTCACCCCAAGGAGGGGAGACCCAGTACTTC
>TRBD2|NA|TRBJ2-7|TRBV5-4
CASSPRGREGRGEQYF
TGTGCCAGCAGCCCCCGGGGGCGGGAGGGCCGAGGCGAGCAGTACTTC
>NA|NA|TRBJ2-3|TRBV24-1
CATSDRSDTQYF
TGTGCCACCAGTGATCGCTCAGATACGCAGTATTTT
>TRBD2|NA|TRBJ2-1|TRBV5-5
CASSFSSGGLEQFF
TGTGCCAGCAGCTTTTCAAGCGGGGGCCTTGAGCAGTTCTTC
>TRBD1|NA|TRBJ2-1|TRBV6-5
CASSPRQGLLNEQFF
TGTGCCAGCAGCCCCCGACAGGGTTTATTGAATGAGCAGTTCTTC
>NA|NA|TRBJ1-1|TRBV7-2
CASSPPLAFMNTEAFF
TGTGCCAGCAGCCCCCCCCTGGCGTTTATGAACACTGAAGCTTTCTTT
>TRBD1|NA|TRBJ2-2|TRBV3-1/TRBV3-2
CASSQDPVGTGGTGELFF
TGTGCCAGCAGCCAAGATCCCGTCGGGACAGGGGGGACTGGGGAGCTGTTTTTT
>NA|NA|TRBJ1-4|TRBV28
CASSTWDRGNEKLFF
TGTGCCAGCAGTACGTGGGACCGAGGAAATGAAAAACTGTTTTTT
>NA|NA|TRBJ1-1|TRBV10-1
CASSRRENTEAFF
TGCGCCAGCAGTCGTCGGGAAAACACTGAAGCTTTCTTT
>TRBD2|NA|TRBJ2-1|TRBV7-8
CASSLVAGGSYNEQFF
TGTGCCAGCAGCTTAGTGGCGGGAGGATCCTACAATGAGCAGTTCTTC
>NA|NA|TRBJ2-3|TRBV9
CASSPGSGSASTDTQYF
TGTGCCAGTTCACCGGGGAGTGGGAGCGCTAGCACAGATACGCAGTATTTT
>NA|NA|TRBJ2-2|TRBV7-3
CASSPRSQLYTGELFF
TGTGCCAGCAGCCCCAGGTCACAGCTCTACACCGGGGAGCTGTTTTTT
>TRBD2|NA|TRBJ2-5|TRBV19
CASSIGLAQETQYF
TGTGCCAGTAGTATCGGACTAGCCCAAGAGACCCAGTACTTC
>TRBD1|NA|TRBJ2-7|TRBV28
CASSLGDRRSYEQYF
TGTGCCAGCAGTTTAGGGGACAGGAGATCCTACGAGCAGTACTTC
>NA|NA|TRBJ2-2|TRBV5-1
CASSPEIPTGELFF
TGCGCCAGCAGCCCCGAGATACCCACCGGGGAGCTGTTTTTT
>NA|NA|TRBJ1-2|TRBV28
CASSYQGYGYTF
TGTGCCAGCAGTTATCAGGGATATGGCTACACCTTC
>TRBD2|NA|TRBJ2-7|TRBV11-1
CASSPTRGGQRQYF
TGTGCCAGCAGCCCGACTCGGGGGGGCCAAAGGCAGTACTTC
>TRBD1|NA|TRBJ1-4|TRBV10-1
CASSAGTVNEKLFF
TGCGCCAGCAGCGCCGGGACAGTTAATGAAAAACTGTTTTTT
>TRBD1|NA|TRBJ1-2|TRBV6-5
CASRRERTGVYGYTF
TGTGCCAGCAGACGAGAGCGGACAGGGGTGTACGGCTACACCTTC
>TRBD1|NA|TRBJ1-5|TRBV18
CASSTGERSNQPQHF
TGTGCCAGCTCAACAGGGGAGCGAAGCAATCAGCCCCAGCATTTT
>TRBD2|NA|TRBJ2-4|TRBV6-5
CASSGLAGGKNIQYF
TGTGCCAGCTCGGGACTAGCGGGAGGCAAAAACATTCAGTACTTC
>TRBD2|NA|TRBJ2-5|TRBV6-1
CASSEPGLAGLGGETQYF
TGTGCCAGCAGTGAGCCGGGACTAGCGGGGCTTGGGGGGGAGACCCAGTACTTC
>TRBD1|few|TRBJ1-6|TRBV27
CASSSARDRVSRNSPLHF
TGTGCCAGCAGCTCCGCCCGGGACAGGGTGTCTAGGAATTCACCCCTCCACTTT
>TRBD2|NA|TRBJ2-7|TRBV18
CASSPGLAGYEQYF
TGTGCCAGCTCACCGGGACTAGCGGGCTACGAGCAGTACTTC
>NA|NA|TRBJ2-5|TRBV21-1
CASSKIHLTQETQYF
TGTGCCAGCAGCAAGATCCACTTGACTCAAGAGACCCAGTACTTC
>TRBD2|NA|TRBJ2-3|TRBV7-2
CASSGGTSGPTDTQYF
TGTGCCAGCAGCGGGGGGACTAGCGGCCCCACAGATACGCAGTATTTT
>TRBD1|NA|TRBJ2-7|TRBV7-9
CASTTQGRSHEQYF
TGTGCCAGCACCACACAGGGGCGCAGCCACGAGCAGTACTTC
>NA|NA|TRBJ2-1|TRBV28
CASSYRGGRVYNEQFF
TGTGCCAGCAGCTATAGGGGGGGCAGGGTCTACAATGAGCAGTTCTTC
>TRBD2|NA|TRBJ2-7|TRBV3-1/TRBV3-2
CASSATSSSTYEQYF
TGTGCCAGCAGCGCGACTAGCTCCTCAACCTACGAGCAGTACTTC
>NA|once|TRBJ1-2|TRBV7-3
CASSLTAGMITNYGYTF
TGTGCCAGCAGCTTAACGGCGGGCATGATAACTAACTATGGCTACACCTTC
>NA|NA|TRBJ1-1|TRBV5-5
CASSLITEAFF
TGTGCCAGCAGCTTGATAACTGAAGCTTTCTTT
>TRBD1|NA|TRBJ2-7|TRBV28
CASSLFDRAYEQYF
TGTGCCAGCAGTTTATTCGACAGGGCCTACGAGCAGTACTTC